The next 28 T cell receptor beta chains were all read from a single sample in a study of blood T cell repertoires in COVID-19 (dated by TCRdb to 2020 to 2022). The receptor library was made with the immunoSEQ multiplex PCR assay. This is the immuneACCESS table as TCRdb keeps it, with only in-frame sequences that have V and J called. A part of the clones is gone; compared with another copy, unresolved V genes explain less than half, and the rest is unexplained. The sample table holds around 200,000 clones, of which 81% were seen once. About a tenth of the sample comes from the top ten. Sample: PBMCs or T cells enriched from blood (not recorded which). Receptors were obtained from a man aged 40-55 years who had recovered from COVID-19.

The chain's CDR3 is CASSIRGPSGFYEQYF. For the CDR3, the DNA is TGTGCCAGTAGTATAAGGGGACCTAGCGGCTTCTACGAGCAGTACTTC. The rearrangement links TRBV19 to TRBJ2-7, with 7 bases aligning to TRBD2. Germline V gene data show CDR1 as LNHDA and CDR2 as SQIVND (reference sequence). J gave up 3 bases and V 2 bases, and 10 bases lay outside the gene matches. The CDR3 has 16 residues.

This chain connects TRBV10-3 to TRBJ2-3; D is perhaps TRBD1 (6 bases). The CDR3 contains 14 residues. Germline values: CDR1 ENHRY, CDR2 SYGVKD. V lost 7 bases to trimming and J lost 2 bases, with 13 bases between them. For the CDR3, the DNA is TGTGCCATCACCGGGGACACCGACACAGATACGCAGTATTTT. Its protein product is CAITGDTDTDTQYF.

In DNA, the CDR3 is TGTGCCAGCAGTCTCGGGACAGGGCCTCATGGCTACACCTTC. Translation gives CASSLGTGPHGYTF. The V and J genes are TRBV6-6 and TRBJ1-2; the match to TRBD1 covers 9 bases. The germline V gene has CDR1 MNHNY and CDR2 SVGAGI (reference sequence). This CDR3 region has 14 residues. V was clipped by 5 bases and J by 6 bases; unmatched bases: 7.

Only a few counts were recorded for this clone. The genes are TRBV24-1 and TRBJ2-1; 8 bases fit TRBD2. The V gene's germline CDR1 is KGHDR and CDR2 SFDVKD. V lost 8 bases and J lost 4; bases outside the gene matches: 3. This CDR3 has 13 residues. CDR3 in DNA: TGTGCCACCACTTCGGGAGGGTACAATGAGCAGTTCTTC. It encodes CATTSGGYNEQFF.

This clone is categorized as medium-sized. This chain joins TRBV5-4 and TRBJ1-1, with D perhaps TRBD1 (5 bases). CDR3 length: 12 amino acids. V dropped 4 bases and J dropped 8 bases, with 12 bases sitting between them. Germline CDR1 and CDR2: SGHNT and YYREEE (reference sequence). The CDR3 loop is CASSPTGAEAFF. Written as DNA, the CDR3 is TGTGCCAGCAGCCCCACAGGTGCCGAAGCTTTCTTT.

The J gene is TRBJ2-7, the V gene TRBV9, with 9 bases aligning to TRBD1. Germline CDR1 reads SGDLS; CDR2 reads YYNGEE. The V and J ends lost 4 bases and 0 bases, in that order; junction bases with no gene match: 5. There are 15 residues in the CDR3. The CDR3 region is CASSWGQGSSYEQYF. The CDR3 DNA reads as TGTGCCAGCAGCTGGGGACAGGGAAGCTCCTACGAGCAGTACTTC.

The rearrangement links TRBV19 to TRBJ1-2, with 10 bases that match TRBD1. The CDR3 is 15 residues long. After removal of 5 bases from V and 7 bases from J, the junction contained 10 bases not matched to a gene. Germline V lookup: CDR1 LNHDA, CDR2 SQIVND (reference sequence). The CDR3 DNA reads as TGTGCCAGTAGTTCCCGGGACAGGGGTGCGAGTGGCTACACCTTC. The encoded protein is CASSSRDRGASGYTF.

CDR3 protein: CASSPTTQSGEQYF. The CDR3 DNA sequence: TGTGCCAGCTCACCGACGACTCAAAGCGGCGAGCAGTACTTC. The genes are TRBV18 and TRBJ2-7; tentative D call: TRBD2 (5 bases). CDR1 is KGHSH, CDR2 LQKENI, per germline. The CDR3 is 14 residues long. V was pared by 3 bases and J by 6 bases, with 15 bases between.

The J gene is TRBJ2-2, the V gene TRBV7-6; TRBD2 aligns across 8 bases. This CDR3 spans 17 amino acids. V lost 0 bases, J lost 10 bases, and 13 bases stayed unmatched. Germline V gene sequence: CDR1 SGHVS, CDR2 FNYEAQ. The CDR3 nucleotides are TGTGCCAGCAGCTTAGCTAGCCCCAGCGGGGGAAGGGAGGAGCTGTTTTTT. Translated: CASSLASPSGGREELFF. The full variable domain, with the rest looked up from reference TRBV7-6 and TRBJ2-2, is GAGVSQSPRYKVTKRGQDVALRCDPISGHVSLYWYRQALGQGPEFLTYFNYEAQQDKSGLPNDRFSAERPEGSISTLTIQRTEQRDSAMYRCASSLASPSGGREELFFGEGSRLTVL.

CDR3 nucleotides: TGTGCCACCAGCAGGTTCAGGGAAATAGGTGGGGCCAACGTCCTGACTTTC. It yields the protein CATSRFREIGGANVLTF. The rearrangement joins TRBV15 to TRBJ2-6; maybe TRBD1 (5 bases). Trimming pared 3 bases from V and 3 bases from J, leaving 15 bases between. The V gene's germline CDR1 is LNHNV and CDR2 YYDKDF (reference sequence). The CDR3 sequence is 17 residues long.

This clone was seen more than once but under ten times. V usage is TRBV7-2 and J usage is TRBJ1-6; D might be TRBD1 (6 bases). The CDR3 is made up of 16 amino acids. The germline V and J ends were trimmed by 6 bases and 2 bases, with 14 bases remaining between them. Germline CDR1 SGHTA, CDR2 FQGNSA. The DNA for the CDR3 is TGTGCCAGCAGTCGGACAGACCAGGCCTATAATTCACCCCTCCACTTT. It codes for CASSRTDQAYNSPLHF.

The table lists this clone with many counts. The CDR3 DNA reads TGTGCCAGCAGTTCTTCCGGGACTACCCAGTACTTC. This translates into CASSSSGTTQYF. V usage is TRBV6-2 or TRBV6-3 and J usage is TRBJ2-7; 7 bases match TRBD2. Trimming removed 4 bases from V and 10 bases from J; junction bases left unmatched: 7. The CDR3 loop spans 12 amino acids. Germline V gene sequence: CDR1 MNHEY, CDR2 SVGEGT.

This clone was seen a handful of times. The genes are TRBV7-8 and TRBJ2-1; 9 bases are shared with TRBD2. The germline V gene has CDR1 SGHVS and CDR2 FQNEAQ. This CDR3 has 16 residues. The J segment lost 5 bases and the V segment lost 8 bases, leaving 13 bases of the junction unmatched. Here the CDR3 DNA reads TGTGCCAGCTCCAAGGGTAGCGGGAGAGGGGACAATGAGCAGTTCTTC. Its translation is CASSKGSGRGDNEQFF.

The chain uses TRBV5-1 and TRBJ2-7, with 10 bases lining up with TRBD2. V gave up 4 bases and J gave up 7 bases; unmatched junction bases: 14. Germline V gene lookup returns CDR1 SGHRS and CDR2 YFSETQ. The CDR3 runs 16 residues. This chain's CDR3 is CASSTRGLARGGEQYF. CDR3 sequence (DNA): TGCGCCAGCAGCACGAGGGGACTAGCGCGTGGGGGAGAGCAGTACTTC.

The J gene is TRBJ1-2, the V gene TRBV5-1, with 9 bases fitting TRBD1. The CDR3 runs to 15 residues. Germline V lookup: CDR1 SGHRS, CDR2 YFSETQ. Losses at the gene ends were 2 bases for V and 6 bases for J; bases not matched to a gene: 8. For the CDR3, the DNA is TGCGCCAGCAGCTTCAATCGAAGGACAGGGGATGGCTACACCTTC. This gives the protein CASSFNRRTGDGYTF.

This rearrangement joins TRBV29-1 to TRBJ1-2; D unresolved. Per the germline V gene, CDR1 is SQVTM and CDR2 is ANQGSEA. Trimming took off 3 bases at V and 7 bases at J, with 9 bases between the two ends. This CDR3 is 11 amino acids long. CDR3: CSVDPTIGYTF. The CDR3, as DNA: TGCAGCGTTGACCCGACAATTGGCTACACCTTC.

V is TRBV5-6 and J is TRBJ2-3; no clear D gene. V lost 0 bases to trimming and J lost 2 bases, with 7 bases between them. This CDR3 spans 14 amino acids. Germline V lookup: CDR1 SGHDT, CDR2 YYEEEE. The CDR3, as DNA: TGTGCCAGCAGCTTGGGCTCAGTCACAGATACGCAGTATTTT. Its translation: CASSLGSVTDTQYF.

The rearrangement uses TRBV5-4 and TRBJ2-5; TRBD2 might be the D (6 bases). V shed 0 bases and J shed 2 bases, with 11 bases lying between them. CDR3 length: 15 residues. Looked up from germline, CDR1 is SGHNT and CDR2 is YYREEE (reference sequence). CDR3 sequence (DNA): TGTGCCAGCAGCTTGGAGCCTAGCGAGCAAGAGACCCAGTACTTC. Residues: CASSLEPSEQETQYF.

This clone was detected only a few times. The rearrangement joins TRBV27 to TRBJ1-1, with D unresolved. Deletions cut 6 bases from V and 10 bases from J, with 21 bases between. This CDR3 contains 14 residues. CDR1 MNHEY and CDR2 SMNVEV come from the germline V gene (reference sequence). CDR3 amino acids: CASRSGGLSLGAFF. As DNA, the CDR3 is TGTGCCAGCAGGTCAGGAGGTTTAAGCTTGGGAGCTTTCTTT.

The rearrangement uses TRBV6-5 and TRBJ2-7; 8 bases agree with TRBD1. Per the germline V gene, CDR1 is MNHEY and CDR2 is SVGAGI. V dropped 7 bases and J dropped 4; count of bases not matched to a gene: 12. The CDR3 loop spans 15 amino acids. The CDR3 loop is CASTGLRQGSYEQYF. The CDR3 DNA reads TGTGCCAGCACGGGGTTGAGACAGGGGAGTTACGAGCAGTACTTC.

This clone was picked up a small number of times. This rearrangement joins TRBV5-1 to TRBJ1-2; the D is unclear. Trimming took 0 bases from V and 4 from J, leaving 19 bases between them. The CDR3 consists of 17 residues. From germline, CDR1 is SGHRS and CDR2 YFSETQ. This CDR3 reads CASSLANVGQAVYGYTF. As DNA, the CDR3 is TGCGCCAGCAGCTTGGCCAACGTGGGCCAAGCGGTCTATGGCTACACCTTC.

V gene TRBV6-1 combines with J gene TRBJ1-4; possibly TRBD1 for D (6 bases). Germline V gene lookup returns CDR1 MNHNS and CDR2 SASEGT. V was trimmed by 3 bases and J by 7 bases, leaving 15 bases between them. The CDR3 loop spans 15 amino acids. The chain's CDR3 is CASSETGPVGEKLFF. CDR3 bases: TGTGCCAGCAGTGAGACAGGTCCTGTCGGTGAAAAACTGTTTTTT.

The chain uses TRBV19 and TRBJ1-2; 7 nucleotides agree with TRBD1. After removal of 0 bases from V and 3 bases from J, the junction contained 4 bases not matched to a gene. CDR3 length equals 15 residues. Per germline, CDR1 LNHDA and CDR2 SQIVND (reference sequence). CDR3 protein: CASSIEGRGDYGYTF. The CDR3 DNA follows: TGTGCCAGTAGTATAGAGGGCAGGGGGGACTATGGCTACACCTTC.

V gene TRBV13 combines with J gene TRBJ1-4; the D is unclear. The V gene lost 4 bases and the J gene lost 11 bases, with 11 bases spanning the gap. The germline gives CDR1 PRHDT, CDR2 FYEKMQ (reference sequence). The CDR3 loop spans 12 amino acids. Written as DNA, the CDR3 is TGTGCCAGCAGCTCATCCGGGATCAAACTGTTTTTT. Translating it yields CASSSSGIKLFF.

This CDR3 reads CASSVRAANEKLFF. CDR3 in DNA: TGTGCCAGCAGCGTCAGGGCAGCTAATGAAAAACTGTTTTTT. V is TRBV7-3 and J is TRBJ1-4, with a weak D call TRBD1 (5 bases). The CDR3 sequence is 14 residues long. Germline V gives CDR1 SGHTA, CDR2 FQGTGA. Trimming removed 5 bases at V and 3 bases at J, with 10 bases between.

The CDR3 protein is CASSLPGTDTQYF. The CDR3 DNA follows: TGTGCCAGCAGTTTACCAGGCACAGATACGCAGTATTTT. The chain combines TRBV12-3 or TRBV12-4 with TRBJ2-3, with D uncertain. V was shortened by 2 bases and J by 1 base, with 4 bases between the two germline ends. This CDR3 has 13 residues.

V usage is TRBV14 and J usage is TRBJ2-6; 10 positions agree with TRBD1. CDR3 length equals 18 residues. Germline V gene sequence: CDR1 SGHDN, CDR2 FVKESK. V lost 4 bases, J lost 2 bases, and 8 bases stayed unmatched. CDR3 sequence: CASSLTTGGPTGANVLTF. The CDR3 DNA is TGTGCCAGCAGCCTAACGACAGGGGGCCCCACTGGGGCCAACGTCCTGACTTTC.

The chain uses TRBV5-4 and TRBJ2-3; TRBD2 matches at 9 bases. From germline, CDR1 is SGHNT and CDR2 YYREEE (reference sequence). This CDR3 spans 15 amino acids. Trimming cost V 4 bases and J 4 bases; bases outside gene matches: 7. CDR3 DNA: TGTGCCAGCAGCGGGGCTGGCGGGGGGGCAGATACGCAGTATTTT. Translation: CASSGAGGGADTQYF.